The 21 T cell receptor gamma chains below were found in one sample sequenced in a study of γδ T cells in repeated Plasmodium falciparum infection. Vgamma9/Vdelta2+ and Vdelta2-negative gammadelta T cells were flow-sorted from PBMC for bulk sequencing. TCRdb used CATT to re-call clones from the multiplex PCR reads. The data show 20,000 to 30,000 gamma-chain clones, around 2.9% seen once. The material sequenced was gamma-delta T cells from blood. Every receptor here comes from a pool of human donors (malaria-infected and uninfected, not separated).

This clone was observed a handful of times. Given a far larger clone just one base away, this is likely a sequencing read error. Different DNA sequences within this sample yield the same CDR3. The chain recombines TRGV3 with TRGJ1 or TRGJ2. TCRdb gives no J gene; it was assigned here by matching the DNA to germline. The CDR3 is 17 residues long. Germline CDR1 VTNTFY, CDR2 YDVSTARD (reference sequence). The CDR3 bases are TGTGCCACCTGGGACCGAGACACAGCTCCGAATTACTATAAGAAACTCTTT. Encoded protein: CATWDRDTAPNYYKKLF.

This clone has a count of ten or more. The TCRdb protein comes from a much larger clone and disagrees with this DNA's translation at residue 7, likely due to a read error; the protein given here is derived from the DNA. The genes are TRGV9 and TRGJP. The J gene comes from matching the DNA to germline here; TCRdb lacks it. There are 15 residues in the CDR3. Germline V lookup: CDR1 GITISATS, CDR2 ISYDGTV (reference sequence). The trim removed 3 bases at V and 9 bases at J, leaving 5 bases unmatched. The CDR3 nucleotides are TGTGCCTTGTGGGAGTTAAGGTTGGGCAAAAAAATCAAGGTATTT. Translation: CALWELRLGKKIKVF.

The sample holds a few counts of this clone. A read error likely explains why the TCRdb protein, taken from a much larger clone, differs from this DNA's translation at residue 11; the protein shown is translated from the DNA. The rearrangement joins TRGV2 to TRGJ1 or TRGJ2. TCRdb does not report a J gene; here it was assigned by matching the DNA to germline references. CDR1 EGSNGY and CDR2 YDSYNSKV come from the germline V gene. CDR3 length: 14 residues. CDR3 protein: CATWGYDFYYRKLF. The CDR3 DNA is TGTGCCACCTGGGGCTACGACTTTTATTATAGGAAACTCTTT.

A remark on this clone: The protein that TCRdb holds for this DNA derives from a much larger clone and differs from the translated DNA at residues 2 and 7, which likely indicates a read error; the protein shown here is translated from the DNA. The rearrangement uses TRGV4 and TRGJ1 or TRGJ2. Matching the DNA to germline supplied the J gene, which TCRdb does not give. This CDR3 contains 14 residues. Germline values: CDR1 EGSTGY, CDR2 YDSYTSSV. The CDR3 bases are TGTACCACCTGGGATGGGAATAATTATTATAAGAAACTCTTT. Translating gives CTTWDGNNYYKKLF.

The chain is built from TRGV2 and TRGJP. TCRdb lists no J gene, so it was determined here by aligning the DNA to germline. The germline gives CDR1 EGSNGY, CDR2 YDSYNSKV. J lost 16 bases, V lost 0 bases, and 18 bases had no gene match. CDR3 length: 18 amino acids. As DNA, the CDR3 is TGTGCCACCTGGGACGGGCCGGGCAAGAGTTGGGCAAAAAAAATCAAGGTATTT. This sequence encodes CATWDGPGKSWAKKIKVF.

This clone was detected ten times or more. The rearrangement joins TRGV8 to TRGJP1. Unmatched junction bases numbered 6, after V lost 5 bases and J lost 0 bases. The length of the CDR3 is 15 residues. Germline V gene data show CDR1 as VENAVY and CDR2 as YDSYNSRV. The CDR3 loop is CATWGEHTTGWFKIF. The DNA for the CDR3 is TGTGCCACCTGGGGTGAGCATACCACTGGTTGGTTCAAGATATTT.

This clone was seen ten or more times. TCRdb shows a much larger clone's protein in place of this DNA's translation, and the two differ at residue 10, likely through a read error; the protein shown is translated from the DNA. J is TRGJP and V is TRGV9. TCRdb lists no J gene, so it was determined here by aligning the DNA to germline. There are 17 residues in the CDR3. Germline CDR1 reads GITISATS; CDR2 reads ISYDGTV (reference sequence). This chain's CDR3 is CALWEVTGEFGKKIKVF. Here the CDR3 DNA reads TGTGCCTTGTGGGAGGTGACTGGTGAGTTTGGCAAAAAAATCAAGGTATTT.

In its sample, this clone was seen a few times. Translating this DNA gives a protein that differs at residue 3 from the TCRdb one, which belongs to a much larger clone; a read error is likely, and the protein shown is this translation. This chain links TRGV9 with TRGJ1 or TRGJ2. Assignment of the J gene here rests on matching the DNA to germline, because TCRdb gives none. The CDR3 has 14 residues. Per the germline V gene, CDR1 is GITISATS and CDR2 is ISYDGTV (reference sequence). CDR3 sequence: CASWEVNPPYKKLF. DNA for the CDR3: TGTGCCTCGTGGGAGGTAAATCCCCCTTATAAGAAACTCTTT.

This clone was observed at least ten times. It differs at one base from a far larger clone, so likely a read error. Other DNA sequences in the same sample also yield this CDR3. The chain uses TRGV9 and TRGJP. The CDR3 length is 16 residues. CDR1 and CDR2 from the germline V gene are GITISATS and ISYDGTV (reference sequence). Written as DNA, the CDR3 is TGTGCTTTGTGGAAAGGTCAAGAGTTGGGCAAAAAAATCAAGGTATTT. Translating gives CALWKGQELGKKIKVF.

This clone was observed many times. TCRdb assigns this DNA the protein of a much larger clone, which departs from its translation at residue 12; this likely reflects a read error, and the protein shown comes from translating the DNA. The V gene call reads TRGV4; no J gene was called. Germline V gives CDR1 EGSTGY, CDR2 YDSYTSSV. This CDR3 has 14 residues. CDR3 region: CATWAPVGGYKELF. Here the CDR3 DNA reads TGTGCCACCTGGGCCCCGGTCGGAGGCTATAAGGAACTCTTT.

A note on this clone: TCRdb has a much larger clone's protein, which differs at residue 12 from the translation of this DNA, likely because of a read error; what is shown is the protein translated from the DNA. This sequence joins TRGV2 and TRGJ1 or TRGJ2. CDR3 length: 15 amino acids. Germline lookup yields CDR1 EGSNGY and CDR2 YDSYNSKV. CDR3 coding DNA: TGTGCCACCTGGGACGGGCCGAGGCGTTATTATATGAAACTCTTT. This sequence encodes CATWDGPRRYYMKLF.

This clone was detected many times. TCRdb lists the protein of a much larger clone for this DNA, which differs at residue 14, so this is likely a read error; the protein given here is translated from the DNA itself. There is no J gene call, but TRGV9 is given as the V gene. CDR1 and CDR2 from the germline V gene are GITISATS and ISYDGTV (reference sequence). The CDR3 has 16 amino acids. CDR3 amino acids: CALWEGGELGKKIRVF. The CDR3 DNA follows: TGTGCCTTGTGGGAGGGGGGGGAGTTGGGCAAAAAAATCAGGGTATTT.

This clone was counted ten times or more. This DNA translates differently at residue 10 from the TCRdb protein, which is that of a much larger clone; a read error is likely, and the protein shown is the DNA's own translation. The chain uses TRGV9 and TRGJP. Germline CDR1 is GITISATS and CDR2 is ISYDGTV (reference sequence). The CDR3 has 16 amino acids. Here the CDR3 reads CALWRSQELSKKIKVF. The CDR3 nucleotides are TGTGCCTTGTGGAGAAGTCAAGAGTTGAGCAAAAAAATCAAGGTATTT.

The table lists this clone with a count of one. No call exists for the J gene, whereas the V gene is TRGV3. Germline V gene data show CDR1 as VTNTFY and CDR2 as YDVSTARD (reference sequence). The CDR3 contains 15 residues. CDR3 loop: CATWDSVHTGWFEIF. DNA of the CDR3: TGTGCCACCTGGGACAGCGTCCACACTGGTTGGTTCGAGATATTT.

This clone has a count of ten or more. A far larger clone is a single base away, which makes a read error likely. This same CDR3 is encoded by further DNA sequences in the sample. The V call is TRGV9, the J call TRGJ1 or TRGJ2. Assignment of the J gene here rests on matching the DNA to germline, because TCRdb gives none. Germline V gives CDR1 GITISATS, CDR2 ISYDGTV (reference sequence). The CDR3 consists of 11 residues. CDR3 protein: CALWEGGGKLF. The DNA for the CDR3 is TGTGCCCTGTGGGAGGGCGGCGGGAAACTCTTT.

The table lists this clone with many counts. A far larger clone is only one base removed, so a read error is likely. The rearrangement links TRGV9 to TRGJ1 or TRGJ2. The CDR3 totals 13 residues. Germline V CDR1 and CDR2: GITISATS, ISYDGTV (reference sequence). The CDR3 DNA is TGTGCCTTGTGGGAGGTGAATTATTATAAGGAACTCTTT. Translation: CALWEVNYYKELF.

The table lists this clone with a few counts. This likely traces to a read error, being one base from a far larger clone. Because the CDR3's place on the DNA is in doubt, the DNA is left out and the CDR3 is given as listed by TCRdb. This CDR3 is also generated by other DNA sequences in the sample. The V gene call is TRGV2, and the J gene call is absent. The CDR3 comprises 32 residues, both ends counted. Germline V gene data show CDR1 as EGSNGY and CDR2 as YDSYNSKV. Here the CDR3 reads CATWDGRRIIRNSLAVEQHLLSQVSIGRIQHF.

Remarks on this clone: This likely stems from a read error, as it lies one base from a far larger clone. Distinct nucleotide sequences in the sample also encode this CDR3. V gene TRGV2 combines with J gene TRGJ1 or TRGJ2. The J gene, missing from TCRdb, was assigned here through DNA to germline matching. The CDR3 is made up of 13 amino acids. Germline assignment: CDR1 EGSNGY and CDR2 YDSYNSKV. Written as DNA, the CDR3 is TGTGCCACCTGGGAGGGGAGGCATTACAAGAAACTCTTT. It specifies CATWEGRHYKKLF.

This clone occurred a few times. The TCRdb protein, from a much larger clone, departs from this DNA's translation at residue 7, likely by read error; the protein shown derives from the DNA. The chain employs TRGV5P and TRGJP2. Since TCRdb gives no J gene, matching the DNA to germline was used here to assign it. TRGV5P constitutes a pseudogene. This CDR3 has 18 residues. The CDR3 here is CATWGRPGKLDSDWIKTF. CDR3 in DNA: TGTGCCACCTGGGGCAGGCCCGGGAAGTTGGATAGTGATTGGATCAAGACGTTT.

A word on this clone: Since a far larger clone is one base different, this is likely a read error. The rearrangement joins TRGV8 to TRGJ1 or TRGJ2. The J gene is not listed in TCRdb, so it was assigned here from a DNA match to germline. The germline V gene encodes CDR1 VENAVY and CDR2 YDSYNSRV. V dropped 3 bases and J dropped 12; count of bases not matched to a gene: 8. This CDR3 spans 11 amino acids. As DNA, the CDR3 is TGTGCCACCTGGGATCCCCGTGGGAAACTCTTT. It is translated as CATWDPRGKLF.

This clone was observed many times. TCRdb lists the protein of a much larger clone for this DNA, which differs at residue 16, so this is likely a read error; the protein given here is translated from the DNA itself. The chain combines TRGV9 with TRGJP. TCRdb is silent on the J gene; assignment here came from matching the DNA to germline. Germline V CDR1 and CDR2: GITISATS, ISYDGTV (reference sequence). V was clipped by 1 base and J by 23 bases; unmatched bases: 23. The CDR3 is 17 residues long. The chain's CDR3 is CALWEVFSQRTGWFKVF. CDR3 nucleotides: TGTGCCTTGTGGGAGGTCTTTTCCCAAAGGACTGGTTGGTTCAAGGTATTT.